The T cell receptor (beta chain) described here comes from a study of monozygotic twins with inflammatory bowel disease. Study-level results: In patient repertoires, differing immunosuppressive treatments may have added some variability. Distinction of different T cell subtypes was not possible.

Remarks on this clonotype: Its cognate antigen is unknown.

Using eight separate reactions per sample, the authors generated cDNA. TCRdb reanalyzed the 5' RACE reads, giving one entry per CDR3 protein sequence and no DNA. Here the sample table reports 160,000 or so distinct CDR3 sequences. This clonotype originated in a human donor with ulcerative colitis or Crohn's disease, or a healthy co-twin of an affected twin (not recorded which). The sample consisted of blood.

The CDR3 loop reads CATSPSGSLREQYF. The chain recombines TRBV15 with TRBJ2-7; TCRdb's assignment of TRBD2 cannot be checked, as there is no DNA. The CDR3 is 14 amino acids. Germline CDR1 and CDR2: LNHNV and YYDKDF (reference sequence). The full variable domain, rest sourced from reference TRBV15 and TRBJ2-7, is DAMVIQNPRYQVTQFGKPVTLSCSQTLNHNVMYWYQQKSSQAPKLLFHYYDKDFNNEADTPDNFQSRRPNTSFCFLDIRSPGLGDTAMYLCATSPSGSLREQYFGPGTRLTVT.